The source of this TCR beta chain is a study of cytomegalovirus exposure and HLA in healthy donors. Losses at the gene ends were 5 bases for V and 3 bases for J; bases not matched to a gene: 5. Germline CDR1 SGHRS, CDR2 YFSETQ. There are 15 residues in the CDR3. The study's findings and limits: TCR beta chain V- and J-gene trimming was linked, in a later analysis, to a missense variant in DCLRE1C. Immune exposure was documented only through CMV serostatus. Reportedly, cytomegalovirus status was diagnosed with high sensitivity and specificity.

Primers included in the PCR were 60 Vbeta and 13 Jbeta primers. The repertoire was sequenced with immunoSEQ multiplex PCR; TCRdb's copy has only in-frame clones and lacks some. This table has around 100,000 clones, 74% appearing once. To note about this clone: As yet, its antigen is unknown.

Sequencing was done on a sample of PBMCs. The chain uses TRBV5-1 and TRBJ2-3, with TRBD2 matching over 11 bases. This receptor was taken from a man aged 45 to 65 in good health and CMV-seropositive. CDR3 DNA: TGCGCCAGCAGGCCGAGACTAGCGGGAACAGATACGCAGTATTTT. Its protein product is CASRPRLAGTDTQYF.